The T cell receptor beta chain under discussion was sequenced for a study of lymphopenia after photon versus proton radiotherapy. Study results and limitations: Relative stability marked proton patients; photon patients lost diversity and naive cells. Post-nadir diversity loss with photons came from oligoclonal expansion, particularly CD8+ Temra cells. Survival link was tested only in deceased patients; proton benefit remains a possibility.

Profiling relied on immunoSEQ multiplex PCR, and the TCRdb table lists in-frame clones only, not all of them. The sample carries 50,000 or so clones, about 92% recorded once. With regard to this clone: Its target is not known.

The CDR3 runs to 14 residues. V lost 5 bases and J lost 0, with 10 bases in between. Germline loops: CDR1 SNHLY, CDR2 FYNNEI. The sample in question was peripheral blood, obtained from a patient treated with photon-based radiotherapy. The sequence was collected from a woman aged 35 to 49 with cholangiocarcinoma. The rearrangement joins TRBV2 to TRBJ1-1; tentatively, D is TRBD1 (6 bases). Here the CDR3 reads CASSRQVLNTEAFF. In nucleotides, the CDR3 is TGTGCCAGCAGTAGACAGGTCTTGAACACTGAAGCTTTCTTT.